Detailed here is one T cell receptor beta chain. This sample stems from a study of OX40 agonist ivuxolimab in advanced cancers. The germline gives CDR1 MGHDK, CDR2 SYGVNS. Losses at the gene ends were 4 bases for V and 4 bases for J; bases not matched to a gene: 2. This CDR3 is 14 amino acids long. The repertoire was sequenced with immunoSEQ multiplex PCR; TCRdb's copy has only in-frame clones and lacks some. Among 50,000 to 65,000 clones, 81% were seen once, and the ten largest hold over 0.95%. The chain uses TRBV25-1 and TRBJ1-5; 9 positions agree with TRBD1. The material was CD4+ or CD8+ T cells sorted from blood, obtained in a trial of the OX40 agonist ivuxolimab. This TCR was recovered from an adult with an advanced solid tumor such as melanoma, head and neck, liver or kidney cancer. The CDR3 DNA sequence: TGTGCCAGCAGTGGTGACAGGGGGAATCAGCCCCAGCATTTT. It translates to CASSGDRGNQPQHF.